A single sample is the source of the 28 T cell receptor beta chains below, sequenced in a study of cytomegalovirus exposure and HLA in healthy donors. PCR involved 60 Vbeta and 13 Jbeta primers. Clones were read by immunoSEQ multiplex PCR, and TCRdb kept only the in-frame ones, dropping some. Found here are about 84,000 clones; the top ten clones hold 0.58%. Sequencing was performed on PBMCs. These receptors all stem from a man over 45 in good health and CMV-seronegative.

Concerning this clone: Germline is not matched at one junction end, which may reflect a read error. The rearrangement links TRBV20-1 to TRBJ2-7; 7 nucleotides agree with TRBD2. The CDR3 has 11 amino acids. Germline CDR1 reads DFQATT; CDR2 reads SNEGSKA (reference sequence). The CDR3 DNA is TGCAGTGCTTCCTCCCTAGCGGTAAACCTTTTC. Translating gives CSASSLAVNLF.

J is TRBJ2-2 and V is TRBV6-5; tentatively, D is TRBD1 (5 bases). This CDR3 is built from 16 residues. CDR1 and CDR2 (germline): MNHEY, SVGAGI. V lost 2 bases, J lost 3 bases, and 13 bases lay in between. This CDR3 is CASSYAWGGYTGELFF. The CDR3 DNA follows: TGTGCCAGCAGTTACGCTTGGGGCGGATACACCGGGGAGCTGTTTTTT.

The chain recombines TRBV29-1 with TRBJ1-1; possibly TRBD1 for D (5 bases). V was clipped by 4 bases and J by 7 bases, with 13 bases between them. The CDR3 covers 12 residues. CDR1 is SQVTM and CDR2 is ANQGSEA in the germline V gene. CDR3 sequence reads: CSVVIQEFEAFF. The CDR3 coding sequence is TGCAGCGTTGTAATACAGGAATTTGAAGCTTTCTTT.

Comment on this clone: The junction and the germline gene differ at one end; a read error may be behind it. Distinct nucleotide sequences in the sample also encode this CDR3. The genes are TRBV7-9 and TRBJ1-6; a weak D match, TRBD1 (6 bases). CDR3 size: 14 residues. The germline CDR1 and CDR2 sequences are SEHNR and FQNEAQ (reference sequence). CDR3 bases: TGTGCCAGCAGCTTGGACAGCTCTAATTCGCCCCTCCACTTT. Translation gives CASSLDSSNSPLHF.

V gene TRBV28 combines with J gene TRBJ2-7; D is possibly TRBD1 (6 bases). This CDR3 has 15 residues. Germline loops: CDR1 MDHEN, CDR2 SYDVKM. V lost 7 bases and J 5 bases, leaving 21 bases between the germline ends. The CDR3 spells CASIQNPRGGDEQYF. CDR3 coding DNA: TGTGCCAGCATACAAAACCCCAGGGGTGGAGACGAGCAGTACTTC. The variable domain in full, completed from reference TRBV28 and TRBJ2-7, reads DVKVTQSSRYLVKRTGEKVFLECVQDMDHENMFWYRQDPGLGLRLIYFSYDVKMKEKGDIPEGYSVSREKKERFSLILESASTNQTSMYLCASIQNPRGGDEQYFGPGTRLTVT.

The chain recombines TRBV6-5 with TRBJ1-1, with 7 bases aligning to TRBD1. Germline V gene data show CDR1 as MNHEY and CDR2 as SVGAGI. J lost 5 bases, V lost 2 bases, and 2 bases had no gene match. This CDR3 has 13 amino acids. The CDR3 sequence: CASSYTGVTEAFF. In DNA form, the CDR3 reads TGTGCCAGCAGTTACACAGGGGTGACTGAAGCTTTCTTT.

The chain combines TRBV28 with TRBJ1-3; possibly TRBD1 for D (5 bases). The germline gives CDR1 MDHEN, CDR2 SYDVKM. The CDR3 runs to 13 residues. The V gene lost 3 bases and the J gene lost 4 bases, with 7 bases spanning the gap. The CDR3 here is CASSFSGGNTIYF. In nucleotides, the CDR3 is TGTGCCAGCAGTTTTTCAGGGGGAAACACCATATATTTT.

The genes are TRBV5-4 and TRBJ1-2; the D gene is possibly TRBD1 (5 bases). The germline V gene encodes CDR1 SGHNT and CDR2 YYREEE (reference sequence). There are 15 residues in the CDR3. The V gene lost 2 bases and the J gene lost 2 bases, with 13 bases spanning the gap. The CDR3 DNA reads as TGTGCCAGCAGCTTAAGGCAGGGTGGCAACTATGGCTACACCTTC. Amino acid sequence: CASSLRQGGNYGYTF.

The chain recombines TRBV18 with TRBJ2-7; D is possibly TRBD2 (6 bases). Germline CDR1 is KGHSH and CDR2 is LQKENI. The CDR3 contains 16 residues. Trimming stripped 2 bases from V and 6 bases from J, with 20 bases between. CDR3 in DNA: TGTGCCAGCTCACCAGCTCGGGACTTCCTTATTGGCGAGCAGTACTTC. Protein: CASSPARDFLIGEQYF. Full variable domain (rest looked up from reference TRBV18 and TRBJ2-7): NAGVMQNPRHLVRRRGQEARLRCSPMKGHSHVYWYRQLPEEGLKFMVYLQKENIIDESGMPKERFSAEFPKEGPSILRIQQVVRGDSAAYFCASSPARDFLIGEQYFGPGTRLTVT.

The chain employs TRBV15 and TRBJ1-4; D call uncertain. The CDR3 spans 14 residues. Per germline, CDR1 LNHNV and CDR2 YYDKDF (reference sequence). V dropped 8 bases and J dropped 7 bases, with 17 bases sitting between them. The DNA for the CDR3 is TGTGCCACCGAATTCAGCGCACGGGGTGAAAAACTGTTTTTT. This codes for CATEFSARGEKLFF.

The chain links TRBV7-3 to TRBJ2-3; 10 bases are shared with TRBD2. After removal of 3 bases from V and 4 bases from J, the junction contained 7 bases not matched to a gene. The CDR3 has 16 amino acids. CDR1 and CDR2 (germline): SGHTA, FQGTGA. The CDR3 nucleotides are TGTGCCAGCAGCTTTAATCCTAGCGGGGGATCAGATACGCAGTATTTT. Protein sequence: CASSFNPSGGSDTQYF.

The chain links TRBV7-9 to TRBJ2-3; TRBD2 agrees at 8 bases. CDR1 and CDR2 from the germline V gene are SEHNR and FQNEAQ (reference sequence). Trimming cost V 8 bases and J 4 bases; bases outside gene matches: 5. The CDR3 spans 13 residues. CDR3 sequence: CASDRGGSDTQYF. CDR3 in DNA: TGTGCCAGCGACCGGGGGGGGTCAGATACGCAGTATTTT.

The chain has TRBV19 and TRBJ1-5; no firm D call. V gave up 4 bases and J gave up 0 bases, with 10 bases separating them. The CDR3 spans 15 residues. Germline values: CDR1 LNHDA, CDR2 SQIVND (reference sequence). The CDR3 coding sequence is TGTGCCAGTAGTAAGCGGGGAGCTAGCAATCAGCCCCAGCATTTT. Its translation: CASSKRGASNQPQHF. Variable domain in full (rest from reference TRBV19 and TRBJ1-5): DGGITQSPKYLFRKEGQNVTLSCEQNLNHDAMYWYRQDPGQGLRLIYYSQIVNDFQKGDIAEGYSVSREKKESFPLTVTSAQKNPTAFYLCASSKRGASNQPQHFGDGTRLSIL.

The J gene is TRBJ2-1, the V gene TRBV27; 11 positions match TRBD2. V gave up 6 bases and J gave up 2 bases; unmatched junction bases: 15. The length of the CDR3 is 19 residues. From germline, CDR1 is MNHEY and CDR2 SMNVEV (reference sequence). The CDR3 sequence is CASRPKSGTSGGTYNEQFF. CDR3 coding DNA: TGTGCCAGCAGGCCGAAGTCCGGAACTAGCGGGGGAACCTACAATGAGCAGTTCTTC.

The rearrangement uses TRBV2 and TRBJ2-7, with TRBD2 identical over 7 bases. The CDR3 covers 12 residues. Germline V gene lookup returns CDR1 SNHLY and CDR2 FYNNEI. Trimming took 8 bases from V and 3 from J; bases not matched to a gene: 4. CDR3 sequence reads: CASVRGGYEQYF. The CDR3 DNA follows: TGTGCCAGCGTACGCGGGGGCTACGAGCAGTACTTC.

V gene TRBV19 combines with J gene TRBJ2-3; 8 nucleotides match TRBD2. The V and J ends lost 4 bases and 1 base, in that order; junction bases with no gene match: 13. The CDR3 totals 18 residues. Looked up from germline, CDR1 is LNHDA and CDR2 is SQIVND (reference sequence). The CDR3 nucleotides read TGTGCCAGTAGTACGCTTCGGGGGGGCAGGGTCGGCACAGATACGCAGTATTTT. It codes for CASSTLRGGRVGTDTQYF.

The chain is built from TRBV5-5 and TRBJ1-1; TRBD1 agrees at 7 bases. This CDR3 is built from 15 residues. The ends lost 4 bases at V and 4 bases at J; junction bases unmatched: 10. CDR1 is SGHKS, CDR2 YYEKEE, per germline (reference sequence). The CDR3 loop reads CASSPGQHTPTEAFF. In DNA, the CDR3 is TGTGCCAGCAGCCCGGGACAGCATACACCCACTGAAGCTTTCTTT.

The chain links TRBV9 to TRBJ1-5; weak D call: TRBD1 (6 bases). The V gene lost 0 bases and the J gene lost 1 base, with 8 bases spanning the gap. CDR1 and CDR2 from the germline V gene are SGDLS and YYNGEE. This CDR3 has 15 amino acids. Here the CDR3 DNA reads TGTGCCAGCAGCGTAGAGGGGGTAAGCAATCAGCCCCAGCATTTT. Its translation: CASSVEGVSNQPQHF.

The V gene is TRBV7-6, the J gene TRBJ1-5; D possibly corresponds to TRBD1 (5 bases). Germline lookup yields CDR1 SGHVS and CDR2 FNYEAQ. Trimming removed 5 bases from V and 4 bases from J, with 9 bases in between. The CDR3 runs 13 residues. The CDR3 here is CASSLQENQPQHF. DNA for the CDR3: TGTGCCAGCAGCCTACAGGAAAATCAGCCCCAGCATTTT.

The genes are TRBV2 and TRBJ2-2, with 7 nucleotides matching TRBD1. The CDR3 is 16 residues long. Germline V gene sequence: CDR1 SNHLY, CDR2 FYNNEI. The V and J ends lost 3 bases and 5 bases, in that order; junction bases with no gene match: 9. The CDR3 region has the DNA TGTGCCAGCAGTGAGGACAGGCCCTTTGGGACCGGGGAGCTGTTTTTT. Protein: CASSEDRPFGTGELFF.

The rearrangement joins TRBV4-3 to TRBJ1-2; possibly TRBD1 for D (5 bases). CDR3 size: 15 residues. The germline CDR1 and CDR2 sequences are LGHNA and YSLEER. V lost 0 bases, J lost 7 bases, and 15 bases lay in between. CDR3 sequence reads: CASSQERGRQFGYTF. CDR3 in DNA: TGCGCCAGCAGCCAAGAACGTGGAAGACAGTTTGGCTACACCTTC.

V usage is TRBV28 and J usage is TRBJ1-5; possibly TRBD1 for D (6 bases). The germline V and J ends were trimmed by 7 bases and 4 bases, with 14 bases remaining between them. The CDR3 has 14 residues. CDR1 is MDHEN and CDR2 is SYDVKM in the germline V gene. The CDR3, as DNA: TGTGCCAGCAAAACCGGGACACTTAATCAGCCCCAGCATTTT. It translates to CASKTGTLNQPQHF.

This chain joins TRBV7-3 and TRBJ2-2; a possible D gene is TRBD1 (6 bases). This CDR3 spans 18 amino acids. The ends were cut back, 0 bases at V and 0 bases at J, with 14 bases in the middle. CDR1 and CDR2 from the germline V gene are SGHTA and FQGTGA. The chain's CDR3 is CASSLTWAGEANTGELFF. DNA of the CDR3: TGTGCCAGCAGCTTAACGTGGGCAGGGGAAGCGAACACCGGGGAGCTGTTTTTT.

A word on this clone: One junction end disagrees with the germline gene, perhaps due to a read error. This CDR3 is also generated by other DNA sequences in the sample. V is TRBV6-5 and J is TRBJ1-2, with a tentative D call TRBD1 (6 bases). CDR1 is MNHEY, CDR2 SVGAGI, per germline. The CDR3 is made up of 15 amino acids. Here the CDR3 DNA reads TGCGCCAGCAGTTACTCGTTAACAGGGAACTATGGCTACACCTTC. Translating gives CASSYSLTGNYGYTF.

The chain couples TRBV5-1 to TRBJ2-5; TRBD2 matches 7 bases. The end of the DNA is better explained by TRBJ2-7, so the J call may be wrong. Per germline, CDR1 SGHRS and CDR2 YFSETQ. This CDR3 is built from 14 residues. The CDR3: CASSLERGIYEQYF. The CDR3 nucleotides are TGCGCCAGCAGCTTGGAGCGGGGAATCTACGAGCAGTACTTC.

The rearrangement joins TRBV28 to TRBJ1-2, with a possible D match to TRBD1 (5 bases). V lost 5 bases and J 4 bases, leaving 14 bases between the germline ends. The V gene's germline CDR1 is MDHEN and CDR2 SYDVKM. The CDR3 runs to 14 residues. The CDR3 protein is CASSILTVSYGYTF. The CDR3 coding sequence is TGTGCCAGCAGTATTTTGACAGTGAGCTATGGCTACACCTTC.

The chain recombines TRBV18 with TRBJ2-7; 7 nucleotides align to TRBD1. This CDR3 contains 11 residues. V was clipped by 5 bases and J by 6 bases; unmatched bases: 1. Germline V gene data show CDR1 as KGHSH and CDR2 as LQKENI. As DNA, the CDR3 is TGTGCCAGCTCAACAGGGGTCGAGCAGTACTTC. As protein: CASSTGVEQYF.

V usage is TRBV5-1 and J usage is TRBJ1-2, with TRBD1 matching 7 bases. Trimming removed 4 bases from V and 5 bases from J; junction bases left unmatched: 11. The V gene's germline CDR1 is SGHRS and CDR2 YFSETQ. CDR3 size: 15 residues. The CDR3 sequence is CASSGGMGTVYGYTF. DNA of the CDR3: TGCGCCAGCAGCGGGGGAATGGGGACAGTATATGGCTACACCTTC.